This TCR beta chain originates from a study of OX40 agonist ivuxolimab in advanced cancers. Study details: Participants could have had prior anti-PD-1, anti-PD-L1 or anti-CTLA-4 therapy, and around 43% had some. Broader study findings: Normalized T-cell clonal expansion was also low in some nonresponders. Averaged across samples, CD8+ T cells carried more expanded clones than CD4+ did.

Turning to this clone: Its antigen is still unknown.

In germline, CDR1 is KGHSH, CDR2 LQKENI. This CDR3 region has 16 residues. With 4 bases clipped from V and 3 bases from J, the junction kept 8 bases outside the gene matches. Profiled with immunoSEQ multiplex PCR; TCRdb holds only in-frame clones, not every one. The data show tens of thousands of clones, with around 84% seen just once and roughly 1.7% held by the top ten. Exclusion of a patient followed from autoimmune disease history or systemic immunosuppression. The gene calls are TRBV18 and TRBJ2-4, with TRBD1 matching 8 bases. The specimen was CD4+ or CD8+ T cells sorted from blood, collected in a trial of the OX40 agonist ivuxolimab. The TCR comes from an adult with an advanced solid tumor such as melanoma, head and neck, liver or kidney cancer. The CDR3 DNA sequence: TGTGCCAGCTCACAAACTACAGGGGGAGTCAAAAACATTCAGTACTTC. It yields the protein CASSQTTGGVKNIQYF. The full variable domain, completed using reference TRBV18 and TRBJ2-4, is NAGVMQNPRHLVRRRGQEARLRCSPMKGHSHVYWYRQLPEEGLKFMVYLQKENIIDESGMPKERFSAEFPKEGPSILRIQQVVRGDSAAYFCASSQTTGGVKNIQYFGAGTRLSVL.